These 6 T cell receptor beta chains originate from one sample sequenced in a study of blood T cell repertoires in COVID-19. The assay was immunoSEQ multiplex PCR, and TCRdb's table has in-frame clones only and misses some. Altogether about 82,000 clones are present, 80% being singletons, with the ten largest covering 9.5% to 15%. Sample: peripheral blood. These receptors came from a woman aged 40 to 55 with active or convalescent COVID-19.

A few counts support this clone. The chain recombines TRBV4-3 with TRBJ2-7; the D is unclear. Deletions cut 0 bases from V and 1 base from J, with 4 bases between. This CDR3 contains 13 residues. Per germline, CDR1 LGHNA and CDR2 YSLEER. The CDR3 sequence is CASSQDRSYEQYF. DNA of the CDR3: TGCGCCAGCAGCCAAGACAGGTCCTACGAGCAGTACTTC.

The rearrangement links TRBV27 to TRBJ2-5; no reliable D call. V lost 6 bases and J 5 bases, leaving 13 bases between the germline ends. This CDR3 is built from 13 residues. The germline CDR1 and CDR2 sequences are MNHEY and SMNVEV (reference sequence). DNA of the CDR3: TGTGCCAGCAGAGCCACCCGTTGGGAGACCCAGTACTTC. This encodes CASRATRWETQYF.

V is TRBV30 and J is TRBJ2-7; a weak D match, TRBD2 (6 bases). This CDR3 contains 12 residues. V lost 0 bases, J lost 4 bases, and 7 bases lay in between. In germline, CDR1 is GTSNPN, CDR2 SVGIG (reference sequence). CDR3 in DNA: TGTGCCTGGAGTGTGGGGGGTTACGAGCAGTACTTC. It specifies CAWSVGGYEQYF.

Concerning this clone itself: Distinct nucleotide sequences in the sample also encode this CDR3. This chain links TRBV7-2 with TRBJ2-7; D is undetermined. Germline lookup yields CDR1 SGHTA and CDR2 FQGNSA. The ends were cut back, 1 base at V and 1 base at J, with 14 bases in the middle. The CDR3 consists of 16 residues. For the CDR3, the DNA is TGTGCCAGCAGCTTAGTTTTAGCCAGCCCATCCTACGAGCAGTACTTC. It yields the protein CASSLVLASPSYEQYF.

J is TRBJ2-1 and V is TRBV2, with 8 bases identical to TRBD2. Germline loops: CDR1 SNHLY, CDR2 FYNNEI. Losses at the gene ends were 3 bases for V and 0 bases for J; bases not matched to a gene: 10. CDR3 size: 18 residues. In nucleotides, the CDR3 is TGTGCCAGCAGTGATTGGCTAGCGGGTGTACCCTCCTACAATGAGCAGTTCTTC. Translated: CASSDWLAGVPSYNEQFF.

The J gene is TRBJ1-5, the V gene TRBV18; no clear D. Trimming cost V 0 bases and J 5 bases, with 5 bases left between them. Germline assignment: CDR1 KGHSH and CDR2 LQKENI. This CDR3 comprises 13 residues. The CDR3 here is CASSPPNHQPQHF. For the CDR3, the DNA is TGTGCCAGCTCACCACCTAATCATCAGCCCCAGCATTTT.